Listed here are 20 T cell receptor beta chains from one sample, sequenced in a study of T-cell reconstitution after alpha-beta-depleted transplantation in children. This sample's TCRbeta library carried unique molecular identifier barcodes. MiXCR, run by TCRdb on the PCR reads, gives a single entry per CDR3 protein. The table has roughly 340,000 distinct CDR3 sequences, about a sixth seen once. Sequencing used PBMCs, mostly from graft donor cells, obtained 360 days after TCRalphabeta/CD19-depleted stem cell transplant. All receptors come from a male patient aged 2 to 10 who had a stem cell transplant for acute lymphoblastic leukemia, so the T cells may come from the graft donor.

The table lists this clonotype with many counts. This chain links TRBV12-3 or TRBV12-4 with TRBJ2-6, with unresolved D. The CDR3 has 13 amino acids. The V end was cut by 2 bases, the J end by 8 bases, with 7 bases between. CDR3 coding DNA: TGTGCCAGCAGTTTACACAGTACCAACGTCCTGACTTTC. Its protein product is CASSLHSTNVLTF.

This clonotype was counted between two and nine times. V gene TRBV20-1 combines with J gene TRBJ2-1; tentative D call: TRBD1 (6 bases). The germline CDR1 and CDR2 sequences are DFQATT and SNEGSKA (reference sequence). The CDR3 runs 13 residues. V gave up 3 bases and J gave up 6 bases, with 12 bases separating them. Here the CDR3 reads CSARTEGGNEQFF. DNA of the CDR3: TGCAGTGCTAGGACCGAAGGGGGCAATGAGCAGTTCTTC.

The chain carries TRBV7-2 and TRBJ2-7, with no clear D. This CDR3 spans 15 amino acids. Germline CDR1 SGHTA, CDR2 FQGNSA. V was shortened by 1 base and J by 4 bases, with 14 bases between the two germline ends. The CDR3 DNA follows: TGTGCCAGCAGCTTAGGTGGTTGGGGTCCATACGAGCAGTACTTC. This codes for CASSLGGWGPYEQYF.

This clonotype has more than one count but fewer than ten. CDR3 DNA sequence: TGTGCCAGCAGCCCTGATGCCGGGGAGCTGTTTTTT. Protein product: CASSPDAGELFF. The V gene is TRBV6-5, the J gene TRBJ2-2; no firm D call. The germline V and J ends were trimmed by 6 bases and 6 bases, with 8 bases remaining between them. CDR3 length equals 12 residues. Germline CDR1 MNHEY, CDR2 SVGAGI.

The CDR3 here is CASSLDRDLPQHF. CDR3 sequence (DNA): TGTGCCAGCAGCTTAGATAGGGACCTGCCCCAGCATTTT. The chain is built from TRBV11-2 and TRBJ1-5; tentative D call: TRBD1 (5 bases). This CDR3 has 13 amino acids. V was shortened by 0 bases and J by 9 bases, with 9 bases between the two germline ends. Germline V lookup: CDR1 SGHAT, CDR2 FQNNGV.

This clonotype was observed a few times. The chain has TRBV4-2 and TRBJ1-1, with 7 bases lining up with TRBD1. J gave up 5 bases and V 0 bases, and 9 bases lay outside the gene matches. In germline, CDR1 is LGHNA, CDR2 YNFKEQ. The CDR3 sequence is 16 residues long. CDR3 nucleotides: TGTGCCAGCAGCCAAGATGATCGGCAGGGGGGGACTGAAGCTTTCTTT. Protein product: CASSQDDRQGGTEAFF.

V and J are TRBV21-1 and TRBJ2-7; the DNA was not used to check the table's D call, TRBD1. TRBV21-1 is a pseudogene. The CDR3 covers 18 residues. The CDR3: CASSISLDRANESYEQYF. CDR3 bases: TGTGCCAGCAGCATAAGCCTGGACAGGGCGAATGAAAGCTACGAGCAGTACTTC.

The table lists this clonotype with a few counts. The chain combines TRBV15 with TRBJ2-7; 9 bases map to TRBD1. Germline V gene sequence: CDR1 LNHNV, CDR2 YYDKDF (reference sequence). The CDR3 runs to 15 residues. V trimming: 1 base; J trimming: 2 bases; junction bases outside the gene matches: 3. The CDR3 loop is CATSRARDRAYEQYF. The CDR3 DNA sequence: TGTGCCACCAGCAGAGCCCGGGACAGGGCCTACGAGCAGTACTTC.

The sample holds many counts of this clonotype. The V and J genes are TRBV10-3 and TRBJ2-5; no firm D call. The germline gives CDR1 ENHRY, CDR2 SYGVKD. Trimming took off 3 bases at V and 5 bases at J, with 13 bases between the two ends. This CDR3 is built from 14 residues. The DNA for the CDR3 is TGTGCCATCAGTGATGGTGGCCAGTGGGAGACCCAGTACTTC. Translation gives CAISDGGQWETQYF.

The chain has TRBV11-2 and TRBJ2-1; D possibly corresponds to TRBD1 (5 bases). In germline, CDR1 is SGHAT, CDR2 FQNNGV. The CDR3 covers 15 residues. V dropped 7 bases and J dropped 0 bases, with 13 bases sitting between them. CDR3 amino acids: CASTSLDSSYNEQFF. Written as DNA, the CDR3 is TGTGCCAGCACCTCTCTCGACAGCTCCTACAATGAGCAGTTCTTC.

V gene TRBV6-1 combines with J gene TRBJ2-1; maybe TRBD2 (6 bases). The CDR3 totals 15 residues. With 6 bases removed from V and 7 bases from J, the gap between germline ends came to 19 bases. Germline V gives CDR1 MNHNS, CDR2 SASEGT. The CDR3 region has the DNA TGTGCCAGCAGCCCCCGGGAGACATGGGGTAATGAGCAGTTCTTC. It codes for CASSPRETWGNEQFF.

This clonotype showed up many times. The chain is built from TRBV29-1 and TRBJ2-5, with TRBD2 identical over 7 bases. Germline trimming cut 8 bases from V and 4 bases from J; bases unmatched to any gene: 7. CDR3 length equals 12 residues. From germline, CDR1 is SQVTM and CDR2 ANQGSEA. CDR3 sequence (DNA): TGCAGCTCCACGGGGAGGGGAGAGACCCAGTACTTC. Translation gives CSSTGRGETQYF.

The V and J genes are TRBV28 and TRBJ2-3; D is possibly TRBD1 (5 bases). The CDR3 runs 15 residues. Germline assignment: CDR1 MDHEN and CDR2 SYDVKM. The V end lost 3 bases, the J end lost 2 bases, and 12 bases lay between the germline ends. The CDR3 DNA is TGTGCCAGCAGTTTGAGTTCGGACACCACAGATACGCAGTATTTT. Translating it yields CASSLSSDTTDTQYF.

The gene calls are TRBV4-2 and TRBJ1-1; no clear D gene. CDR1 and CDR2 from the germline V gene are LGHNA and YNFKEQ. Trimming removed 5 bases from V and 0 bases from J, with 4 bases in between. The CDR3 sequence is 12 residues long. For the CDR3, the DNA is TGTGCCAGCAGCGACATGAACACTGAAGCTTTCTTT. Protein product: CASSDMNTEAFF.

This clonotype was seen a handful of times. This chain joins TRBV30 and TRBJ2-3, with 7 bases matching TRBD1. Unmatched junction bases numbered 9, after V lost 4 bases and J lost 5 bases. The CDR3 totals 14 residues. Germline V gene lookup returns CDR1 GTSNPN and CDR2 SVGIG (reference sequence). CDR3 in DNA: TGTGCCTGGACTCGACAGGGTTACGGAGATACGCAGTATTTT. It translates to CAWTRQGYGDTQYF.

The V gene is TRBV27, the J gene TRBJ2-5; 8 bases map to TRBD1. The germline CDR1 and CDR2 sequences are MNHEY and SMNVEV (reference sequence). After removal of 6 bases from V and 4 bases from J, the junction contained 4 bases not matched to a gene. CDR3 length equals 13 residues. The CDR3 DNA reads TGTGCCAGCAGGCCAACAGGGGGAGAGACCCAGTACTTC. Translating gives CASRPTGGETQYF.

The rearrangement links TRBV6-5 to TRBJ2-7; D unresolved. V was shortened by 2 bases and J by 0 bases, with 11 bases between the two germline ends. Germline V CDR1 and CDR2: MNHEY, SVGAGI. The length of the CDR3 is 15 residues. Here the CDR3 reads CASSYRGSSSYEQYF. The CDR3 coding sequence is TGTGCCAGCAGTTACCGAGGCTCAAGCTCCTACGAGCAGTACTTC.

This clonotype was seen at least ten times. The rearrangement uses TRBV15 and TRBJ1-5, with D possibly matching TRBD1 (5 bases). Germline loops: CDR1 LNHNV, CDR2 YYDKDF (reference sequence). V was pared by 0 bases and J by 4 bases, with 10 bases between. This CDR3 contains 15 residues. The CDR3 here is CATSREPGQNQPQHF. DNA of the CDR3: TGTGCCACCAGCAGAGAGCCGGGGCAAAATCAGCCCCAGCATTTT.

V usage is TRBV7-8 and J usage is TRBJ2-3; D ambiguous. Germline values: CDR1 SGHVS, CDR2 FQNEAQ. Trimming took 1 base from V and 1 from J, leaving 9 bases between them. This CDR3 contains 15 residues. The CDR3 DNA sequence: TGTGCCAGCAGCTTAGTTGTATTCGGCACAGATACGCAGTATTTT. Its translation is CASSLVVFGTDTQYF. The full variable domain, rest sourced from reference TRBV7-8 and TRBJ2-3, is GAGVSQSPRYKVAKRGQDVALRCDPISGHVSLFWYQQALGQGPEFLTYFQNEAQLDKSGLPSDRFFAERPEGSVSTLKIQRTQQEDSAVYLCASSLVVFGTDTQYFGPGTRLTVL.

This clonotype has a count of ten or more. The V and J genes are TRBV20-1 and TRBJ2-5; TRBD2 is a possible D gene (5 bases). The CDR3 has 11 residues. Germline values: CDR1 DFQATT, CDR2 SNEGSKA (reference sequence). Trimming pared 5 bases from V and 5 bases from J, leaving 9 bases between. DNA for the CDR3: TGCAGTGCTGCAACGGGGGAGACCCAGTACTTC. Its translation is CSAATGETQYF.